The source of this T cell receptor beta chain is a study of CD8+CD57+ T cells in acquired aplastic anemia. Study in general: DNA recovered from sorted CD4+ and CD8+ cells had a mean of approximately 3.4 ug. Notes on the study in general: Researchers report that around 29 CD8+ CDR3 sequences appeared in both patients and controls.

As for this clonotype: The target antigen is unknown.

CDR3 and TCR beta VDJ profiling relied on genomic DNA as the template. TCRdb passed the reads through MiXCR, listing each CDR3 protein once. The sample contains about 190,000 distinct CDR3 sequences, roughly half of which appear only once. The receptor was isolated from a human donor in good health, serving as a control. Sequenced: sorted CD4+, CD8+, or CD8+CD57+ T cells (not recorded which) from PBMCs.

The CDR3 spells CSARDMDLRDRDPYEQYF. The CDR3 nucleotides are TGCAGTGCTAGAGATATGGACCTAAGGGACAGGGACCCCTACGAGCAGTACTTC. V usage is TRBV20-1 and J usage is TRBJ2-7; 9 bases are a match to TRBD1. There are 18 residues in the CDR3. Trimming at V came to 0 bases and at J to 2 bases, leaving 14 bases not matched to a gene. Germline-derived CDR1 and CDR2 are DFQATT and SNEGSKA (reference sequence).